The clone carrying this T cell receptor (beta chain) was seen a handful of times. The antigen is unknown. This entry is derived from a study of PD-1 blockade in mismatch repair-deficient tumors. Study-level findings and limits: Tumor-resident clones, often undetectable pretreatment in blood, expanded then contracted after pembrolizumab.

The germline V gene encodes CDR1 SGHTA and CDR2 FQGTGA. The CDR3 runs 13 residues. Trimming took 3 bases from V and 10 from J, leaving 13 bases between them. The assay was immunoSEQ multiplex PCR, and TCRdb's table has in-frame clones only and misses some. The table includes roughly 15,000 clones, around 80% detected once. Sample time point: approximately nine-day in vitro stimulation with candidate neoantigen peptide 5. A no-peptide control culture served as baseline for clone fold changes. This TCR derives from an adult with mismatch repair-deficient cancer. The sample consisted of cells cultured in vitro, taken from a patient treated with pembrolizumab. This chain uses TRBV7-3 with TRBJ2-1; D uncertain. The CDR3 protein is CASSLTANGEQFF. The CDR3 DNA reads TGTGCCAGCAGCTTGACTGCTAACGGGGAGCAGTTCTTC.